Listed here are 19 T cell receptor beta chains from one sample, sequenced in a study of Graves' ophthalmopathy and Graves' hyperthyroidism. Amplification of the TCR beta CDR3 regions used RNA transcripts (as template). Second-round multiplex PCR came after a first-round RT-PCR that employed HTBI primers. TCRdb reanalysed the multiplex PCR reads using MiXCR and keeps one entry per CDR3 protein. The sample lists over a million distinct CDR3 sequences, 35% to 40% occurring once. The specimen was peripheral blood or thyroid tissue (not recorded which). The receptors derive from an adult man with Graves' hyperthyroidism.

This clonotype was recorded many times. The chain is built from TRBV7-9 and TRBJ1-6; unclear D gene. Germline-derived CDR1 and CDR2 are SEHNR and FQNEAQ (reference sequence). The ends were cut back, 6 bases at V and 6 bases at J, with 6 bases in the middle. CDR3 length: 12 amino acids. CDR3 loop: CASSHPNSPLHF. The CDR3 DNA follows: TGTGCCAGCAGTCACCCTAATTCACCCCTCCACTTT. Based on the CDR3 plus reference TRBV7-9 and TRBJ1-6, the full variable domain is DTGVSQNPRHKITKRGQNVTFRCDPISEHNRLYWYRQTLGQGPEFLTYFQNEAQLEKSRLLSDRFSAERPKGSFSTLEIQRTEQGDSAMYLCASSHPNSPLHFGNGTRLTVT.

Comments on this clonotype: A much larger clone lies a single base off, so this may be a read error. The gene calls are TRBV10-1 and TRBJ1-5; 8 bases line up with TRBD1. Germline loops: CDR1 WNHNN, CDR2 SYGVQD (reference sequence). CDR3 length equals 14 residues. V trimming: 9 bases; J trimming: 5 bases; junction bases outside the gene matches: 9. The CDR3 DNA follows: TGCGCCAGAAGCCGGGACAGGCATTATCAGCCCCAGCATTTT. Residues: CARSRDRHYQPQHF.

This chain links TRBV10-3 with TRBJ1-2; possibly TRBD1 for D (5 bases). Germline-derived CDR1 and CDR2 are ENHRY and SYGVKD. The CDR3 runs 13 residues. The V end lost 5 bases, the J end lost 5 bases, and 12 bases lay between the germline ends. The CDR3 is CAISRGGRYGYTF. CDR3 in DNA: TGTGCCATCAGTCGGGGGGGAAGGTATGGCTACACCTTC.

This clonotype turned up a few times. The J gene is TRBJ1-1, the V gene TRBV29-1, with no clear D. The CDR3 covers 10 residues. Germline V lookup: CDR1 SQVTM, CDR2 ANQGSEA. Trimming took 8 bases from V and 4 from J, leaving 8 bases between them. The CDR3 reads CSLVGTEAFF. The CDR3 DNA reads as TGCAGCTTGGTGGGCACTGAAGCTTTCTTT.

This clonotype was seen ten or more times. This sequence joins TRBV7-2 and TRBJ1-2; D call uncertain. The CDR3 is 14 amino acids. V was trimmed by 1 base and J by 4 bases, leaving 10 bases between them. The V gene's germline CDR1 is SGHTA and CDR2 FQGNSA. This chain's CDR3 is CASSLGVKIYGYTF. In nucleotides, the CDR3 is TGTGCCAGCAGCTTAGGGGTTAAGATCTATGGCTACACCTTC.

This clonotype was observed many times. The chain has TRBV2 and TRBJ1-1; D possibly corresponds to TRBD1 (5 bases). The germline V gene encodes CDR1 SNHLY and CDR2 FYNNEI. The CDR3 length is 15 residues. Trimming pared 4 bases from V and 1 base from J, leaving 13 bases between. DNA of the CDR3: TGTGCCAGCAGTGGGCGGGGCAGCAAGAACACTGAAGCTTTCTTT. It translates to CASSGRGSKNTEAFF.

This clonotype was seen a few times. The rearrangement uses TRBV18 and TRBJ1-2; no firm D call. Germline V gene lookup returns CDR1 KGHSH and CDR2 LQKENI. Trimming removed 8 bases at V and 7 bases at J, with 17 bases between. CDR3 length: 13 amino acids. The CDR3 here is CASQREGDRGYTF. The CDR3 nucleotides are TGTGCCAGCCAAAGGGAGGGAGATCGTGGCTACACCTTC. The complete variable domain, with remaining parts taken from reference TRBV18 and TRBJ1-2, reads NAGVMQNPRHLVRRRGQEARLRCSPMKGHSHVYWYRQLPEEGLKFMVYLQKENIIDESGMPKERFSAEFPKEGPSILRIQQVVRGDSAAYFCASQREGDRGYTFGSGTRLTVV.

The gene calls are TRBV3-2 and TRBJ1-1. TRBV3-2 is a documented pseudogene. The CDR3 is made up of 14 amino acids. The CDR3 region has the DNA TGTGCCAGCAGCCAAGGCAGGACGAACACTGAAGCTTTCTTT. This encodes CASSQGRTNTEAFF.

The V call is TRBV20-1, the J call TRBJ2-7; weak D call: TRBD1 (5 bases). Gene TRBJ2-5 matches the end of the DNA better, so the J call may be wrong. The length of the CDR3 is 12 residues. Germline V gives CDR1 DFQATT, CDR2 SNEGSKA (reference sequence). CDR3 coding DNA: TGCAGTGCCCACGGACACAAAGAGACCCAGTACTTC. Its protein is CSAHGHKETQYF.

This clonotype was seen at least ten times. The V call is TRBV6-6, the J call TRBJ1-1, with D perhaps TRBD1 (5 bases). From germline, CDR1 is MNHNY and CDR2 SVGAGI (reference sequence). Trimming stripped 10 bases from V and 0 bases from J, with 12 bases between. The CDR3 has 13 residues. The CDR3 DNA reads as TGTGCCACCTTCCCAGGGCTGAACACTGAAGCTTTCTTT. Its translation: CATFPGLNTEAFF.

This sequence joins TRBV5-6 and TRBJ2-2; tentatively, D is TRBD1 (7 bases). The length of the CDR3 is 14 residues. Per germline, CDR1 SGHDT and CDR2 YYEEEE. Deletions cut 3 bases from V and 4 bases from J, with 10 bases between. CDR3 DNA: TGTGCCAGCAGCTCGGGGGACAGCACCGGGGAGCTGTTTTTT. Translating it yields CASSSGDSTGELFF. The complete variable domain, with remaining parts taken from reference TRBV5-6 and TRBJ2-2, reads DAGVTQSPTHLIKTRGQQVTLRCSPKSGHDTVSWYQQALGQGPQFIFQYYEEEERQRGNFPDRFSGHQFPNYSSELNVNALLLGDSALYLCASSSGDSTGELFFGEGSRLTVL.

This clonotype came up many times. The CDR3 loop reads CSVVEGAQYF. As DNA, the CDR3 is TGCAGCGTTGTTGAGGGGGCCCAGTACTTC. V usage is TRBV29-1 and J usage is TRBJ2-5; tentatively, D is TRBD1 (6 bases). Germline V gene lookup returns CDR1 SQVTM and CDR2 ANQGSEA. V was trimmed by 4 bases and J by 9 bases, leaving 9 bases between them. CDR3 length equals 10 residues.

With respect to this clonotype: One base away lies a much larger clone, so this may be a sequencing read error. CDR3 sequence reads: CASSRRPGSPVNTEAFF. The CDR3 DNA sequence: TGCGCCAGCAGCAGGCGACCAGGGAGCCCTGTGAACACTGAAGCTTTCTTT. The chain recombines TRBV5-1 with TRBJ1-1, with D perhaps matching TRBD1 (5 bases). V lost 4 bases and J 0 bases, leaving 19 bases between the germline ends. Germline V gives CDR1 SGHRS, CDR2 YFSETQ. The CDR3 has 17 residues. Looking up the rest from reference TRBV5-1 and TRBJ1-1 gives the full variable domain: KAGVTQTPRYLIKTRGQQVTLSCSPISGHRSVSWYQQTPGQGLQFLFEYFSETQRNKGNFPGRFSGRQFSNSRSEMNVSTLELGDSALYLCASSRRPGSPVNTEAFFGQGTRLTVV.

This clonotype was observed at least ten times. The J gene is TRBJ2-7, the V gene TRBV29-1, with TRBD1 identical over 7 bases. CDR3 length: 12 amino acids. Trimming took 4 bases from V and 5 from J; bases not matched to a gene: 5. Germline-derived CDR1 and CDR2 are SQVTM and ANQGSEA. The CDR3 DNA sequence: TGCAGCGTTGCCAGACAGGGCCACGAGCAGTACTTC. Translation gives CSVARQGHEQYF.

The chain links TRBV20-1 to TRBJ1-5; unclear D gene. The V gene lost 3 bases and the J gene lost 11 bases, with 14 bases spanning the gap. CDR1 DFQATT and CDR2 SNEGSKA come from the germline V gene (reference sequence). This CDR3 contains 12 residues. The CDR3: CSASSQKETQHF. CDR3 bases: TGCAGTGCTAGTAGCCAAAAAGAGACCCAGCATTTT.

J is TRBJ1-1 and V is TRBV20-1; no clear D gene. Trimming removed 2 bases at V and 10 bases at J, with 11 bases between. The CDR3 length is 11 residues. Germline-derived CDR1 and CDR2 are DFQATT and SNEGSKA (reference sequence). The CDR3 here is CSARIPGGAFF. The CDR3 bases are TGCAGTGCTAGAATTCCCGGCGGAGCTTTCTTT.

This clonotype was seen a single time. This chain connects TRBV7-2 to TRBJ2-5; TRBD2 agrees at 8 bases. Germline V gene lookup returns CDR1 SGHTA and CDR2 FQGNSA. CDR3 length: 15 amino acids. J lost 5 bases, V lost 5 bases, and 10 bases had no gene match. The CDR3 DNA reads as TGTGCCAGCAGCCAAGTTGGGGCGGGGGGCGAGACCCAGTACTTC. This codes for CASSQVGAGGETQYF.

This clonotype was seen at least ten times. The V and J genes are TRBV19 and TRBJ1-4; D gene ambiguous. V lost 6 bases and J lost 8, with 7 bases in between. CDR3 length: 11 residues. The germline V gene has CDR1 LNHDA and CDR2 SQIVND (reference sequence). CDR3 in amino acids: CASRKQEKLFF. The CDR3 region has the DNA TGTGCCAGTAGAAAACAGGAAAAACTGTTTTTT.

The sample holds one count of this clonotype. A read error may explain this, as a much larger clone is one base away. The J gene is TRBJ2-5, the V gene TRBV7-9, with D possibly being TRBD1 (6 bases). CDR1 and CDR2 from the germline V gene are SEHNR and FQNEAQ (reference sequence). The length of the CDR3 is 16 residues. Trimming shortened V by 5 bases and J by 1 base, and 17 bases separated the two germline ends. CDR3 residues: CASSHPGTPSQETQYF. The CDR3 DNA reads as TGTGCCAGCAGCCACCCCGGGACACCTTCCCAAGAGACCCAGTACTTC.